The clone carrying this T cell receptor (beta chain) was seen more than once but under ten times. Its antigen is as yet unknown. This sample was taken from a study of response to subunit inactivated influenza vaccine. Study results and caveats: Authors suggested each seasonal influenza vaccination recruits few new T cells.

TCRdb analysed the RT-PCR reads with MiXCR anew, one entry per CDR3 protein. The data hold fewer than 250,000 distinct CDR3 sequences, with around an eighth observed a single time. The V gene's germline CDR1 is SEHNR and CDR2 FQNEAQ (reference sequence). There are 14 residues in the CDR3. Trimming pared 4 bases from V and 10 bases from J, leaving 19 bases between. The sequenced sample was CD8+ T cells sorted from PBMCs, obtained 4 to 6 days after vaccination. This clonotype was obtained from a man aged 45-65 years who received an inactivated influenza vaccine. The V gene is TRBV7-9, the J gene TRBJ1-1; tentative D call: TRBD1 (5 bases). The CDR3 loop reads CASSSGGSAQSAFF. CDR3 coding DNA: TGTGCCAGCAGCTCCGGGGGTTCGGCCCAGTCAGCTTTCTTT.